This T cell receptor beta chain was sequenced for a study of CD8 T cells in ankylosing spondylitis. The study's findings and limits: Within ankylosing spondylitis blood, a TCR beta motif made up of roughly eight highly homologous variants appeared to be characteristic. Disease-associated clones were CD8+ and fairly uncommon in peripheral blood.

This clonotype showed up just a few times. The antigen is unknown. TCRdb analysed the 5' RACE reads with MiXCR anew, one entry per CDR3 protein. The sample lists 750,000 to 850,000 distinct CDR3 sequences; over 9.5% were seen once. The CDR3 sequence is 14 residues long. Germline lookup yields CDR1 SNHLY and CDR2 FYNNEI. The V and J ends lost 5 bases and 3 bases respectively, with 13 bases between them. This clonotype was obtained from a male donor with ankylosing spondylitis. Input material: blood, either unsorted or a sorted T cell fraction (not recorded which). The V gene is TRBV2, the J gene TRBJ1-1; TRBD1 might be the D (6 bases). In nucleotides, the CDR3 is TGTGCCAGCAGTAAAACAGGGATGGACACTGAAGCTTTCTTT. Its protein product is CASSKTGMDTEAFF.